This note documents a single TCR beta chain sequence. This clonotype was observed a handful of times. Its antigen is still unknown. No much larger clone is present one base from it, and per-base qualities are unavailable. Library preparation used PCR. Sequencer: Illumina HiSeq 2500. Molecular barcoding was employed in the preparation of TCR libraries, with unique molecular identifiers being used to normalize TCRbeta repertoire quantification. TCRdb ran its own pipeline on the public reads, namely fastp trimming at Q25 and MiXCR clone calling, and kept in-frame beta chains. Entries that share a CDR3 protein sequence are merged under the most common genes and DNA. This sample is represented by over 200,000 distinct CDR3 sequences; about 9.2% of them were singletons. Less than 8% of the sample goes to the ten largest clones. This entry comes from a study of T-cell reconstitution after alpha-beta-depleted transplantation in children (dated by TCRdb to the mid-2010s). A note on the overall study: T-cell immune reconstitution after TCRalphabeta/CD19-depleted allogeneic hematopoietic cell transplantation in children was quantitatively tracked in the study by means of TCR repertoire profiling.

The junction shows trimming of 10 bases on V and 5 bases on J, plus 18 bases between the germline ends. From the cysteine up to the phenylalanine, the CDR3 has a length of 14 residues. The CDR3 DNA has 42 bases and is translated from base 1. CDR1 LNHDA and CDR2 SQIVND were looked up in the germline V gene (reference sequence). The sequences come from PBMCs from the stem cell graft donor, collected from the stem cell graft. Rearrangement joined TRBV19 to TRBJ2-1; the D segment could be TRBD1, given 6 matching bases. The sequence came from a human donor who donated a stem cell graft to a child with acute lymphoblastic leukemia. The bases read TGTGCCACCAAAAGGTCAGGGGTAGACAATGAGCAGTTCTTC. It specifies CATKRSGVDNEQFF.